A selection of T cell receptor beta chains follows, all from one sample in a study of blood T cell repertoires in COVID-19. Sequencing used immunoSEQ multiplex PCR; TCRdb keeps in-frame clones, though not all of them. The data hold 400,000 to 500,000 clones, with more than 80% observed a single time. Sequencing was performed on peripheral blood. The source is a woman aged 30 to 39 with active or convalescent COVID-19. Both conserved end residues are trimmed from each CDR3.

V gene: TRBV25-1; J gene: TRBJ2-3; CDR3 protein: ASRGHSTDTQY
V gene: TRBV5-1; J gene: TRBJ2-1; CDR3 protein: ASSKGLAGDREQF
V gene: TRBV2; J gene: TRBJ2-2; CDR3 protein: ASLTGVGTGELF
V gene: TRBV6-5; J gene: TRBJ2-1; CDR3 protein: ASSSGTSGNEQF
V gene: TRBV21-1; J gene: TRBJ1-2; CDR3 protein: ASSKESGFRDRVNYGYT
V gene: TRBV27; J gene: TRBJ1-1; CDR3 protein: ASTQQGNTEAF
V gene: TRBV7-2; J gene: TRBJ2-1; CDR3 protein: ASSQQTGTWNEQF
V gene: TRBV4-1; J gene: TRBJ2-1; CDR3 protein: ASSHLRTEESSYNEQF
V gene: TRBV5-1; J gene: TRBJ1-1; CDR3 protein: ASSLGDRDRTEAF
V gene: TRBV9; J gene: TRBJ2-4; CDR3 protein: ASSATSDRGRGIQY
V gene: TRBV4-1; J gene: TRBJ1-1; CDR3 protein: ASSQAKNGEAF
V gene: TRBV2; J gene: TRBJ1-3; CDR3 protein: ASSEVGHGNTIY
V gene: TRBV10-1; J gene: TRBJ1-1; CDR3 protein: ASSAAMNTEAF
V gene: TRBV27; J gene: TRBJ2-1; CDR3 protein: ASSVAGEGNEQF
V gene: TRBV19; J gene: TRBJ1-2; CDR3 protein: ASRRDRTSRNYGYT
V gene: TRBV3-1/TRBV3-2; J gene: TRBJ2-1; CDR3 protein: ASSQGTRQGSSYNEQF
V gene: TRBV29-1; J gene: TRBJ2-7; CDR3 protein: SVEGEGPHSYEQY
V gene: TRBV2; J gene: TRBJ2-5; CDR3 protein: ASGEKTRQGGETQY
V gene: TRBV18; J gene: TRBJ1-5; CDR3 protein: ASSGGQRGNQPQH
V gene: TRBV29-1; J gene: TRBJ2-1; CDR3 protein: SVGGSGRRGYNEQF
V gene: TRBV19; J gene: TRBJ2-1; CDR3 protein: ASSIGSGSSYNEQF
V gene: TRBV19; J gene: TRBJ1-1; CDR3 protein: ASSLTGYFGADTEAF
V gene: TRBV9; J gene: TRBJ2-1; CDR3 protein: ASSVEASGNEQF
V gene: TRBV2; J gene: TRBJ1-4; CDR3 protein: ASNLRGGGTNEKLF
V gene: TRBV5-4; J gene: TRBJ2-6; CDR3 protein: ASTRGLAGGTGANVLT
V gene: TRBV7-6; J gene: TRBJ2-3; CDR3 protein: ASSSGRGPILTDTQY
V gene: TRBV29-1; J gene: TRBJ2-3; CDR3 protein: SVGTGGVTDTQY
V gene: TRBV18; J gene: TRBJ2-3; CDR3 protein: ASSPPRTRTLRADTQY
V gene: TRBV2; J gene: TRBJ1-2; CDR3 protein: ASSERRELGYT
V gene: TRBV3-1/TRBV3-2; J gene: TRBJ1-4; CDR3 protein: ASSLGQGVEKLF
V gene: TRBV5-1; J gene: TRBJ1-2; CDR3 protein: ASMAGTGLYGYT
V gene: TRBV29-1; J gene: TRBJ2-5; CDR3 protein: SVFSGGETQY
V gene: TRBV27; J gene: TRBJ1-3; CDR3 protein: ASSLWAVPNGNTIY
V gene: TRBV6-2/TRBV6-3; J gene: TRBJ2-1; CDR3 protein: ASSYLGGEQF
V gene: TRBV3-1/TRBV3-2; J gene: TRBJ2-5; CDR3 protein: ASSQDEQQETQY
V gene: TRBV2; J gene: TRBJ1-2; CDR3 protein: ASGRSGDNYGYT
V gene: TRBV5-6; J gene: TRBJ2-7; CDR3 protein: ASSPAAGTPHYEQY
V gene: TRBV30; J gene: TRBJ1-6; CDR3 protein: AWSGRINSPLH
V gene: TRBV6-2/TRBV6-3; J gene: TRBJ1-1; CDR3 protein: ASSYSIGALMNTEAF
V gene: TRBV27; J gene: TRBJ1-4; CDR3 protein: ASSLGGYGKLF
V gene: TRBV5-4; J gene: TRBJ1-6; CDR3 protein: ASSLDGVALH
V gene: TRBV30; J gene: TRBJ1-2; CDR3 protein: AWSVGDRERGYT
V gene: TRBV10-1; J gene: TRBJ2-7; CDR3 protein: ASSDGISSYEQY
V gene: TRBV5-5; J gene: TRBJ2-7; CDR3 protein: ASSLAGTIAYEQY
V gene: TRBV15; J gene: TRBJ1-1; CDR3 protein: ATTSGDSLVEAF